The 25 T cell receptor beta chains in this list originate from one sample, sequenced in a study of cytomegalovirus exposure and HLA in healthy donors (dated by TCRdb to the late 2010s). The method behind the library was the immunoSEQ multiplex PCR assay. TCRdb re-hosts the immuneACCESS table, in-frame sequences only. Its copies lack some clones; in the studies checked, an unresolved V gene accounts for under half of them, and the cause for the rest is not known. For this sample there are over 200,000 clones; over 65% appear just once. The leading ten clones occupy around 5.5% of the sample. The material sequenced was PBMCs. The receptors come from a woman aged 18-29 years in good health and CMV-seronegative.

J is TRBJ1-4 and V is TRBV27; D not certain. The CDR3 is 14 amino acids. The V and J ends lost 4 bases and 4 bases respectively, with 10 bases between them. Germline V CDR1 and CDR2: MNHEY, SMNVEV (reference sequence). CDR3 loop: CASSYGQINEKLFF. In DNA, the CDR3 is TGTGCCAGCAGTTACGGGCAGATTAATGAAAAACTGTTTTTT.

The chain combines TRBV6-5 with TRBJ2-2, with a possible D match to TRBD2 (6 bases). CDR1 and CDR2 (germline): MNHEY, SVGAGI. This CDR3 region has 14 residues. Trimming took off 6 bases at V and 0 bases at J, with 8 bases between the two ends. The CDR3 protein is CASRDYPNTGELFF. The CDR3 DNA reads as TGTGCCAGCAGGGACTACCCGAACACCGGGGAGCTGTTTTTT.

This CDR3 reads CASSLRVQETQYF. Here the CDR3 DNA reads TGTGCCAGCAGCTTAAGGGTACAAGAGACCCAGTACTTC. V and J are TRBV7-6 and TRBJ2-5; D is uncertain. Trimming took off 2 bases at V and 2 bases at J, with 6 bases between the two ends. The CDR3 contains 13 residues. Germline V gene lookup returns CDR1 SGHVS and CDR2 FNYEAQ. The full variable domain, in which reference TRBV7-6 and TRBJ2-5 provide the parts outside the CDR3, is GAGVSQSPRYKVTKRGQDVALRCDPISGHVSLYWYRQALGQGPEFLTYFNYEAQQDKSGLPNDRFSAERPEGSISTLTIQRTEQRDSAMYRCASSLRVQETQYFGPGTRLLVL.

The V call is TRBV5-1, the J call TRBJ2-2, with D perhaps matching TRBD1 (6 bases). Germline CDR1 and CDR2: SGHRS and YFSETQ. The CDR3 is 14 residues long. This chain's CDR3 is CADRDTTNTGELFF. The DNA of the CDR3 is TGCGCAGACCGGGACACAACGAACACCGGGGAGCTGTTTTTT. Supplemented by reference TRBV5-1 and TRBJ2-2, the full variable domain reads KAGVTQTPRYLIKTRGQQVTLSCSPISGHRSVSWYQQTPGQGLQFLFEYFSETQRNKGNFPGRFSGRQFSNSRSEMNVSTLELGDSALYLCADRDTTNTGELFFGEGSRLTVL.

The chain joins TRBV19 to TRBJ1-1; D uncertain. From germline, CDR1 is LNHDA and CDR2 SQIVND (reference sequence). The CDR3 sequence is 14 residues long. V lost 5 bases and J 4 bases, leaving 14 bases between the germline ends. Written as DNA, the CDR3 is TGTGCCAGTAGTGTAAGGGTAAGAGGCACTGAAGCTTTCTTT. Protein sequence: CASSVRVRGTEAFF.

J is TRBJ1-2 and V is TRBV18, with 7 bases that match TRBD1. Germline V CDR1 and CDR2: KGHSH, LQKENI. This CDR3 spans 13 amino acids. The trim removed 3 bases at V and 8 bases at J, leaving 6 bases unmatched. CDR3 loop: CASSPGQGEGYTF. DNA of the CDR3: TGTGCCAGCTCACCGGGGCAGGGGGAAGGCTACACCTTC.

This rearrangement joins TRBV7-9 to TRBJ2-3; 12 bases are a match to TRBD2. V shed 5 bases, J shed 1 base, and the junction held 7 bases outside the gene matches. Germline loops: CDR1 SEHNR, CDR2 FQNEAQ (reference sequence). CDR3 length: 17 residues. The CDR3 is CASSPRTSGDRTDTQYF. DNA of the CDR3: TGTGCCAGCAGCCCCAGGACTAGCGGGGACCGCACAGATACGCAGTATTTT.

This chain uses TRBV30 with TRBJ1-2, with D maybe TRBD1 (6 bases). In germline, CDR1 is GTSNPN, CDR2 SVGIG (reference sequence). The V end lost 0 bases, the J end lost 3 bases, and 26 bases lay between the germline ends. The CDR3 has 19 amino acids. Here the CDR3 DNA reads TGTGCCTGGAGTGTACATCTTCCTTCACGAAAGGGGGAGGACTATGGCTACACCTTC. Protein product: CAWSVHLPSRKGEDYGYTF.

The chain uses TRBV9 and TRBJ1-1; weak D call: TRBD1 (6 bases). The germline gives CDR1 SGDLS, CDR2 YYNGEE. The V and J ends lost 0 bases and 2 bases respectively, with 11 bases between them. The CDR3 is 15 amino acids. The CDR3 spells CASSVATGINTEAFF. CDR3 DNA sequence: TGTGCCAGCAGCGTAGCGACAGGCATTAACACTGAAGCTTTCTTT.

The V gene is TRBV15, the J gene TRBJ2-7; a possible D gene is TRBD1 (8 bases). This CDR3 spans 15 amino acids. CDR1 is LNHNV, CDR2 YYDKDF, per germline (reference sequence). The V end was cut by 1 base, the J end by 6 bases, with 16 bases between. DNA for the CDR3: TGTGCCACCAGCAGAGTCGGAACAGGGGGGGCCGAGCAGTACTTC. Its protein product is CATSRVGTGGAEQYF. The full variable domain, its missing parts supplied by reference TRBV15 and TRBJ2-7, is DAMVIQNPRYQVTQFGKPVTLSCSQTLNHNVMYWYQQKSSQAPKLLFHYYDKDFNNEADTPDNFQSRRPNTSFCFLDIRSPGLGDTAMYLCATSRVGTGGAEQYFGPGTRLTVT.

Points on this clone: Additional DNA sequences in this sample encode the identical CDR3. The genes are TRBV7-3 and TRBJ2-1, with 13 bases fitting TRBD2. The CDR3 sequence is 15 residues long. The J segment lost 3 bases and the V segment lost 5 bases, leaving 1 base of the junction unmatched. Germline V gene lookup returns CDR1 SGHTA and CDR2 FQGTGA. Here the CDR3 reads CASSRTSGSYNEQFF. The CDR3 DNA sequence: TGTGCCAGCAGCCGGACTAGCGGGAGCTACAATGAGCAGTTCTTC.

This clone has only a few counts. This chain's CDR3 is CASSLAGGKYALGNTIYF. Here the CDR3 DNA reads TGTGCCAGCAGCTTAGCGGGCGGAAAATACGCTCTCGGAAACACCATATATTTT. This chain uses TRBV7-9 with TRBJ1-3; D is ambiguous. This CDR3 spans 18 amino acids. Per the germline V gene, CDR1 is SEHNR and CDR2 is FQNEAQ (reference sequence). The V end was cut by 0 bases, the J end by 4 bases, with 19 bases between.

The CDR3 loop is CASSLTAGGEGYTF. CDR3 nucleotide sequence: TGTGCCAGCAGCTTAACGGCAGGGGGCGAAGGCTACACCTTC. The V gene is TRBV11-2, the J gene TRBJ1-2; 8 bases agree with TRBD1. V dropped 2 bases and J dropped 8; count of bases not matched to a gene: 7. CDR1 is SGHAT, CDR2 FQNNGV, per germline. There are 14 residues in the CDR3. Variable domain in full (rest from reference TRBV11-2 and TRBJ1-2): EAGVAQSPRYKIIEKRQSVAFWCNPISGHATLYWYQQILGQGPKLLIQFQNNGVVDDSQLPKDRFSAERLKGVDSTLKIQPAKLEDSAVYLCASSLTAGGEGYTFGSGTRLTVV.

This clone was picked up many times. The chain has TRBV5-1 and TRBJ1-2, with 12 bases matching TRBD1. The CDR3 length is 15 residues. CDR1 is SGHRS, CDR2 YFSETQ, per germline. Trimming took 0 bases from V and 10 from J; bases not matched to a gene: 7. The chain's CDR3 is CASSLAGTGGEPYTF. The CDR3 DNA reads as TGCGCCAGCAGCTTGGCCGGGACAGGGGGCGAGCCCTACACCTTC.

The J gene is TRBJ1-3, the V gene TRBV5-4; D is perhaps TRBD1 (5 bases). Germline V gene lookup returns CDR1 SGHNT and CDR2 YYREEE (reference sequence). The CDR3 extends over 14 amino acids. Trimming took 6 bases from V and 7 from J, leaving 17 bases between them. The CDR3 sequence is CASTPGVGTNTIYF. The CDR3 DNA follows: TGTGCCAGCACCCCGGGGGTGGGGACGAACACCATATATTTT. The variable domain in full, with the rest retrieved from reference TRBV5-4 and TRBJ1-3, is ETGVTQSPTHLIKTRGQQVTLRCSSQSGHNTVSWYQQALGQGPQFIFQYYREEENGRGNFPPRFSGLQFPNYSSELNVNALELDDSALYLCASTPGVGTNTIYFGEGSWLTVV.

In this sample, this clone turned up a few times. The chain recombines TRBV10-3 with TRBJ2-1; 9 nucleotides line up with TRBD1. The CDR3 covers 15 residues. Per the germline V gene, CDR1 is ENHRY and CDR2 is SYGVKD. V dropped 6 bases and J dropped 5; count of bases not matched to a gene: 8. CDR3 nucleotide sequence: TGTGCCATCAGCTGGACAGGGGAGGAGGACAATGAGCAGTTCTTC. This translates into CAISWTGEEDNEQFF.

This sequence joins TRBV28 and TRBJ1-5; perhaps TRBD1 as D (5 bases). The length of the CDR3 is 15 residues. Germline CDR1 is MDHEN and CDR2 is SYDVKM. V was clipped by 6 bases and J by 1 base, with 13 bases between them. The CDR3 nucleotides read TGTGCCAGCAGATGGGGCCCCGAGAGCAATCAGCCCCAGCATTTT. It encodes CASRWGPESNQPQHF.

The DNA for the CDR3 is TGTGCCAGCAGAGGCAGGGGGCCGGGCGGGGAGCTGTTTTTT. Protein sequence: CASRGRGPGGELFF. The chain combines TRBV2 with TRBJ2-2, with 8 bases that match TRBD1. The ends lost 6 bases at V and 7 bases at J; junction bases unmatched: 7. The CDR3 length is 14 residues. The germline V gene has CDR1 SNHLY and CDR2 FYNNEI.

Written as DNA, the CDR3 is TGTGCCAGCAGTCAACGACTAGCGGGAGTATCTACCGGGGAGCTGTTTTTT. Translated: CASSQRLAGVSTGELFF. V is TRBV27 and J is TRBJ2-2, with 12 bases matching TRBD2. CDR3 length equals 17 residues. Per the germline V gene, CDR1 is MNHEY and CDR2 is SMNVEV (reference sequence). Trimming cost V 5 bases and J 5 bases; bases outside gene matches: 9.

This clone is a singleton in its sample. The chain links TRBV29-1 to TRBJ1-2; 7 bases match TRBD1. J lost 2 bases, V lost 5 bases, and 2 bases had no gene match. The CDR3 covers 12 residues. Germline V lookup: CDR1 SQVTM, CDR2 ANQGSEA. DNA for the CDR3: TGCAGCGTTAAGACAGGGAACTATGGCTACACCTTC. It translates to CSVKTGNYGYTF.

To note about this clone: The same CDR3 can be traced to other DNA sequences in this sample. The chain recombines TRBV19 with TRBJ2-7, with D possibly matching TRBD2 (5 bases). Trimming took off 2 bases at V and 0 bases at J, with 8 bases between the two ends. Germline loops: CDR1 LNHDA, CDR2 SQIVND (reference sequence). The CDR3 consists of 14 residues. CDR3 residues: CASSIRGSSYEQYF. CDR3 nucleotide sequence: TGTGCCAGTAGTATACGAGGGAGCTCCTACGAGCAGTACTTC. The full variable domain, rest sourced from reference TRBV19 and TRBJ2-7, is DGGITQSPKYLFRKEGQNVTLSCEQNLNHDAMYWYRQDPGQGLRLIYYSQIVNDFQKGDIAEGYSVSREKKESFPLTVTSAQKNPTAFYLCASSIRGSSYEQYFGPGTRLTVT.

The chain carries TRBV7-2 and TRBJ2-2, with 11 bases lining up with TRBD2. Trimming cost V 5 bases and J 1 base; bases outside gene matches: 6. This CDR3 has 17 residues. Germline CDR1 is SGHTA and CDR2 is FQGNSA. The CDR3 region is CASSRGTSGLNTGELFF. Written as DNA, the CDR3 is TGTGCCAGCAGCCGTGGGACTAGCGGACTGAACACCGGGGAGCTGTTTTTT.

The chain combines TRBV6-1 with TRBJ1-2; tentatively, D is TRBD1 (6 bases). CDR3 length: 15 residues. Germline V lookup: CDR1 MNHNS, CDR2 SASEGT. Trimming left V 7 bases short and J 4 bases short, with 19 bases between. The CDR3: CASITIRTVSYGYTF. CDR3 coding DNA: TGTGCCAGCATCACCATTAGGACAGTCTCCTATGGCTACACCTTC.

This clone showed up just once. The gene calls are TRBV6-6 and TRBJ2-7; D ambiguous. Trimming took off 0 bases at V and 2 bases at J, with 11 bases between the two ends. The CDR3 is 15 amino acids. Germline V lookup: CDR1 MNHNY, CDR2 SVGAGI (reference sequence). CDR3 sequence: CASSYSLTSPYEQYF. DNA of the CDR3: TGTGCCAGCAGTTACTCCCTCACGTCCCCCTACGAGCAGTACTTC.

The chain is built from TRBV19 and TRBJ2-7, with 7 bases fitting TRBD1. The CDR3 sequence is 14 residues long. Germline loops: CDR1 LNHDA, CDR2 SQIVND (reference sequence). V lost 7 bases and J lost 5; bases outside the gene matches: 11. CDR3 protein: CASTPTGLSDEQYF. CDR3 nucleotides: TGTGCCAGTACTCCGACAGGGCTCAGCGACGAGCAGTACTTC.